These 9 T cell receptor beta chains came from one sample sequenced in a study of blood T cell repertoires in COVID-19. TCRdb's copy holds only in-frame clones and misses some; the assay was immunoSEQ multiplex PCR. The profile shows around 150,000 clones, 75% to 80% of them singletons. Sequencing used peripheral blood. All receptors come from an elderly woman with acute or convalescent COVID-19.

The rearrangement links TRBV7-9 to TRBJ1-6; a weak D match, TRBD1 (6 bases). Looked up from germline, CDR1 is SEHNR and CDR2 is FQNEAQ (reference sequence). V was trimmed by 3 bases and J by 12 bases, leaving 9 bases between them. The CDR3 is 12 amino acids. CDR3 amino acids: CASSLGAGPLHF. The CDR3, as DNA: TGTGCCAGCAGCTTGGGGGCAGGACCCCTCCACTTT.

The chain has TRBV6-1 and TRBJ1-2; D is perhaps TRBD1 (6 bases). V gave up 1 base and J gave up 8 bases, with 11 bases separating them. This CDR3 is built from 13 residues. Germline CDR1 reads MNHNS; CDR2 reads SASEGT. CDR3: CASSEVWGRGYTF. The CDR3 DNA reads TGTGCCAGCAGTGAAGTGTGGGGGCGGGGCTACACCTTC.

In regard to this clone: A read error may produce the germline difference seen at one junction end. The chain employs TRBV6-5 and TRBJ2-1, with D possibly TRBD1 on 6 matching bases. The CDR3 runs 15 residues. Germline CDR1 reads MNHEY; CDR2 reads SVGAGI. The CDR3 DNA reads TGTGCCAGCAGTACACACCGTACAGGGTACATTGAGCAGTTCTTC. Its translation: CASSTHRTGYIEQFF.

The V gene is TRBV30, the J gene TRBJ1-4, with D perhaps matching TRBD1 (6 bases). CDR3 size: 14 residues. The V gene's germline CDR1 is GTSNPN and CDR2 SVGIG (reference sequence). V was pared by 8 bases and J by 2 bases, with 15 bases between. The DNA of the CDR3 is TGTGCCGGATACAGGGCCCTCACTAATGAAAAACTGTTTTTT. This sequence encodes CAGYRALTNEKLFF.

This chain uses TRBV11-2 with TRBJ1-2; 7 nucleotides align to TRBD1. V dropped 0 bases and J dropped 2; count of bases not matched to a gene: 0. CDR1 is SGHAT, CDR2 FQNNGV, per germline. This CDR3 region has 14 residues. The DNA for the CDR3 is TGTGCCAGCAGCTTAGAAGGGGGCAACTATGGCTACACCTTC. Its translation: CASSLEGGNYGYTF.

In DNA, the CDR3 is TGTGCCAGCAGCTCGGCACCTAACCCTGCAGGGTACGGCAATCAGCCCCAGCATTTT. It encodes CASSSAPNPAGYGNQPQHF. The chain combines TRBV5-4 with TRBJ1-5, with D perhaps TRBD1 (5 bases). The CDR3 is 19 amino acids. CDR1 SGHNT and CDR2 YYREEE come from the germline V gene (reference sequence). V was trimmed by 3 bases and J by 2 bases, leaving 24 bases between them.

This clone was seen a single time. This sequence joins TRBV19 and TRBJ1-4, with D possibly matching TRBD1 (6 bases). Germline CDR1 and CDR2: LNHDA and SQIVND (reference sequence). This CDR3 comprises 15 residues. The germline V and J ends were trimmed by 3 bases and 4 bases, with 12 bases remaining between them. The CDR3 bases are TGTGCCAGTAGTATGAAGACAGGATATAATGAAAAACTGTTTTTT. Protein product: CASSMKTGYNEKLFF.

The V gene is TRBV3-1 (or the pseudogene TRBV3-2), the J gene TRBJ2-3; possibly TRBD2 for D (5 bases). From germline, CDR1 is LGHDT and CDR2 YNNKEL (reference sequence). CDR3 length equals 17 residues. V lost 4 bases and J lost 2, with 19 bases in between. The CDR3: CASSPGLAFVLTDTQYF. CDR3 DNA sequence: TGTGCCAGCAGCCCTGGTCTAGCCTTCGTACTCACAGATACGCAGTATTTT.

CDR3: CASSTGQGRTRTEAFF. The CDR3 DNA follows: TGTGCCAGTAGTACCGGACAGGGGAGAACGAGGACTGAAGCTTTCTTT. This chain uses TRBV19 with TRBJ1-1; TRBD1 agrees at 9 bases. The germline CDR1 and CDR2 sequences are LNHDA and SQIVND (reference sequence). This CDR3 region has 16 residues. V lost 4 bases to trimming and J lost 5 bases; unmatched junction nucleotides: 11. Combining the CDR3 with reference TRBV19 and TRBJ1-1 gives the whole variable domain DGGITQSPKYLFRKEGQNVTLSCEQNLNHDAMYWYRQDPGQGLRLIYYSQIVNDFQKGDIAEGYSVSREKKESFPLTVTSAQKNPTAFYLCASSTGQGRTRTEAFFGQGTRLTVV.